This TCR beta chain was sequenced for a study of cytomegalovirus exposure and HLA in healthy donors. Study-level points and caveats: Most CMV-associated TCR beta chains appeared HLA-restricted in a later analysis. Some segments of the V type, notably TRBV6-2 and TRBV6-3, were excluded as indistinguishable. The number of N-insertions in an Asian-associated ancestry cluster was reportedly below the approximately 700-donor mean in a later analysis.

A note on this clone: Its antigen is not identified.

It was with 60 Vbeta and 13 Jbeta primers that the PCR ran. Sequenced by immunoSEQ multiplex PCR; TCRdb stores in-frame clones only, minus some. The sample has 110,000 to 150,000 clones; 65% to 85% are singletons. Germline trimming cut 7 bases from V and 6 bases from J; bases unmatched to any gene: 9. CDR1 and CDR2 from the germline V gene are LNHDA and SQIVND (reference sequence). This CDR3 is built from 14 residues. The specimen sequenced was PBMCs. V is TRBV19 and J is TRBJ2-1, with TRBD2 matching 7 bases. The sequence derives from a woman aged 40 to 49 in good health and CMV-seropositive. CDR3 sequence reads: CASKASGDSNEQFF. CDR3 in DNA: TGTGCCAGTAAGGCTAGCGGAGATTCCAATGAGCAGTTCTTC.